This TCR beta chain was retrieved from a study of T cell responses to AZD1222 COVID-19 vaccine. Study findings and constraints: AZD1222 recipients seropositive at baseline numbered only five to seven. The breadth and depth of Spike-specific TCRs increased once two AZD1222 doses had been given.

A word on this clone: The antigen remains undetermined.

Libraries were prepared by immunoSEQ multiplex PCR; TCRdb keeps only in-frame clonotypes and omits some of them. The sample consists of roughly 100,000 clones, approximately 88% of them appearing once. Germline V gene data show CDR1 as LNHDA and CDR2 as SQIVND (reference sequence). CDR3 length: 13 amino acids. V was shortened by 3 bases and J by 6 bases, with 11 bases between the two germline ends. Sequences were derived from peripheral blood, sampled on day 0 of AZD1222 vaccination. The V call is TRBV19, the J call TRBJ1-2; D unclear. The sequence came from an adult in good health. The CDR3 protein is CASSMYREDGYTF. DNA for the CDR3: TGTGCCAGTAGTATGTATAGGGAAGATGGCTACACCTTC. Looking up the rest from reference TRBV19 and TRBJ1-2 gives the full variable domain: DGGITQSPKYLFRKEGQNVTLSCEQNLNHDAMYWYRQDPGQGLRLIYYSQIVNDFQKGDIAEGYSVSREKKESFPLTVTSAQKNPTAFYLCASSMYREDGYTFGSGTRLTVV.